Shown below are 10 T cell receptor beta chains from a single sample sequenced in a study of blood T cell repertoires in COVID-19. TCRdb's table, derived via immunoSEQ multiplex PCR, lists solely in-frame clones and lacks some. This table holds approximately 500,000 clones, roughly 89% found once. Sequencing used peripheral blood. Receptors were obtained from a woman between 45 and 60 years old with COVID-19, enrolled during active disease.

Ten or more counts support this clone. The J gene is TRBJ1-5, the V gene TRBV5-1; D is perhaps TRBD1 (5 bases). The germline V gene has CDR1 SGHRS and CDR2 YFSETQ. V was shortened by 2 bases and J by 2 bases, with 8 bases between the two germline ends. This CDR3 is built from 14 residues. The CDR3 bases are TGCGCCAGCAGCTTTGAAGGGGGCAATCAGCCCCAGCATTTT. Protein: CASSFEGGNQPQHF. The full variable domain, in which reference TRBV5-1 and TRBJ1-5 provide the parts outside the CDR3, is KAGVTQTPRYLIKTRGQQVTLSCSPISGHRSVSWYQQTPGQGLQFLFEYFSETQRNKGNFPGRFSGRQFSNSRSEMNVSTLELGDSALYLCASSFEGGNQPQHFGDGTRLSIL.

The sample holds a few counts of this clone. The chain employs TRBV14 and TRBJ1-1; 8 bases are shared with TRBD1. CDR1 SGHDN and CDR2 FVKESK come from the germline V gene. J lost 4 bases, V lost 6 bases, and 7 bases had no gene match. This CDR3 spans 14 amino acids. The CDR3 sequence: CASSNQGAGTEAFF. The CDR3 DNA follows: TGTGCCAGCAGTAATCAGGGGGCGGGCACTGAAGCTTTCTTT.

The rearrangement links TRBV9 to TRBJ1-2; D uncertain. The germline gives CDR1 SGDLS, CDR2 YYNGEE. Trimming cost V 2 bases and J 2 bases, with 10 bases left between them. This CDR3 comprises 14 residues. The CDR3 bases are TGTGCCAGCAGCGTTTCATTACTCAACTATGGCTACACCTTC. It yields the protein CASSVSLLNYGYTF.

This clone was observed a single time. The J gene is TRBJ2-7, the V gene TRBV6-2 or TRBV6-3; TRBD2 might be the D (5 bases). Germline V gene lookup returns CDR1 MNHEY and CDR2 SVGEGT. This CDR3 contains 12 residues. V lost 5 bases and J lost 5, with 10 bases in between. The CDR3 region is CASSNQADEQYF. The CDR3 nucleotides are TGTGCCAGCAGTAATCAAGCGGACGAGCAGTACTTC.

The V call is TRBV29-1, the J call TRBJ1-1; no firm D call. The CDR3 length is 14 residues. Germline loops: CDR1 SQVTM, CDR2 ANQGSEA. V lost 4 bases, J lost 1 base, and 13 bases lay in between. The chain's CDR3 is CSVGVWRGNTEAFF. DNA of the CDR3: TGCAGCGTTGGAGTATGGCGGGGGAACACTGAAGCTTTCTTT.

This clone has only one observation. The J gene is TRBJ1-2, the V gene TRBV19; a weak D match, TRBD1 (6 bases). Trimming left V 7 bases short and J 1 base short, with 16 bases between. Looked up from germline, CDR1 is LNHDA and CDR2 is SQIVND (reference sequence). CDR3 length: 15 residues. CDR3 bases: TGTGCCAGTATCTCTAGGACAGAAATTAACTATGGCTACACCTTC. It codes for CASISRTEINYGYTF.

The gene calls are TRBV19 and TRBJ1-2, with 9 bases identical to TRBD1. Trimming removed 5 bases from V and 1 base from J; junction bases left unmatched: 2. The CDR3 spans 14 residues. CDR1 and CDR2 from the germline V gene are LNHDA and SQIVND (reference sequence). The CDR3 protein is CASSLTGGNYGYTF. Here the CDR3 DNA reads TGTGCCAGTAGTCTGACAGGGGGTAACTATGGCTACACCTTC.

The V and J genes are TRBV4-2 and TRBJ1-5, with D unresolved. The V and J ends lost 1 base and 0 bases respectively, with 13 bases between them. This CDR3 has 17 amino acids. CDR1 and CDR2 from the germline V gene are LGHNA and YNFKEQ. CDR3 in DNA: TGTGCCAGCAGCCAAGTTGGGGAGTTATATAGCAATCAGCCCCAGCATTTT. This sequence encodes CASSQVGELYSNQPQHF.

The V gene is TRBV24-1, the J gene TRBJ1-4; 12 bases match TRBD1. Germline CDR1 reads KGHDR; CDR2 reads SFDVKD. This CDR3 region has 20 residues. With 2 bases clipped from V and 8 bases from J, the junction kept 17 bases outside the gene matches. This CDR3 is CATSDCVGTGGRSWVEKLFF. The CDR3 nucleotides are TGTGCCACCAGTGATTGCGTGGGGACAGGGGGCCGATCTTGGGTGGAAAAACTGTTTTTT.

The V and J genes are TRBV21-1 and TRBJ1-5. TRBV21-1 is a documented pseudogene. The CDR3 runs 21 residues. The CDR3 sequence is CASSKGERPPEAINSNQPQHF. The CDR3 coding sequence is TGTGCCAGCAGCAAAGGGGAAAGACCCCCGGAGGCCATCAATAGCAATCAGCCCCAGCATTTT.